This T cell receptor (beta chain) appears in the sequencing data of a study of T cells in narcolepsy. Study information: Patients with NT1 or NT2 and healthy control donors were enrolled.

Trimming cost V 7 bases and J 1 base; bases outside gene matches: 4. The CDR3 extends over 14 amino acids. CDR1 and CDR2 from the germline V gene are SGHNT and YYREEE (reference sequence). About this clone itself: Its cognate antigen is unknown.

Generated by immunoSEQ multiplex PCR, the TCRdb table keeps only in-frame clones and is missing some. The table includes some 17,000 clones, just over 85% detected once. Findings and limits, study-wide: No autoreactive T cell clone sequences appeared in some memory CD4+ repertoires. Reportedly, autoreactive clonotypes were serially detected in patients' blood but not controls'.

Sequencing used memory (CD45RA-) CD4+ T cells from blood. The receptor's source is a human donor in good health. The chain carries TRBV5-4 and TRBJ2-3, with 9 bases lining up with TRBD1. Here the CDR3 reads CASLRDRGTDTQYF. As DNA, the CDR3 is TGTGCCAGCTTGCGGGACAGGGGCACAGATACGCAGTATTTT.